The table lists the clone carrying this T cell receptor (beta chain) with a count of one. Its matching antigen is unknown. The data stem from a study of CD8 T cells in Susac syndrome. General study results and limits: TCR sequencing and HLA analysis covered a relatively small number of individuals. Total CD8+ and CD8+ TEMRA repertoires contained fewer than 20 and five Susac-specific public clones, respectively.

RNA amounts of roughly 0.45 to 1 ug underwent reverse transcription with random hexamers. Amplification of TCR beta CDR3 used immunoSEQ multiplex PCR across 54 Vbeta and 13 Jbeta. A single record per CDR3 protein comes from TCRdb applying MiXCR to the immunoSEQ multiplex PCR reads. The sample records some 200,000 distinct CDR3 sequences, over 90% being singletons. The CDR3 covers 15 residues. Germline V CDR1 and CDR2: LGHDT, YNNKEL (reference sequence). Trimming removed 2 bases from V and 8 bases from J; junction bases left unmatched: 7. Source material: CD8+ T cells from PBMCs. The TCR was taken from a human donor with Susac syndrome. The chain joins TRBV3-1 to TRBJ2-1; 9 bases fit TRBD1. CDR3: CASSQNRQGGHEQFF. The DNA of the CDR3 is TGTGCCAGCAGCCAAAACAGACAGGGGGGGCATGAGCAGTTCTTC.